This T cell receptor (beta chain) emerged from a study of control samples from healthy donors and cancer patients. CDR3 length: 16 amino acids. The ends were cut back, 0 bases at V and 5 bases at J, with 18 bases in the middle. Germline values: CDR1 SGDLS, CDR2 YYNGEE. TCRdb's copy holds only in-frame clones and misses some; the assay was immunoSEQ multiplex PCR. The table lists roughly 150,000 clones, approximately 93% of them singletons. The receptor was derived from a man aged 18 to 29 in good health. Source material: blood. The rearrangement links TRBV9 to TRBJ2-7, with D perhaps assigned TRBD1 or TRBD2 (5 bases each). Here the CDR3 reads CASSVDGDARSHEQYF. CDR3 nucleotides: TGTGCCAGCAGCGTAGACGGGGACGCCCGATCCCACGAGCAGTACTTC.